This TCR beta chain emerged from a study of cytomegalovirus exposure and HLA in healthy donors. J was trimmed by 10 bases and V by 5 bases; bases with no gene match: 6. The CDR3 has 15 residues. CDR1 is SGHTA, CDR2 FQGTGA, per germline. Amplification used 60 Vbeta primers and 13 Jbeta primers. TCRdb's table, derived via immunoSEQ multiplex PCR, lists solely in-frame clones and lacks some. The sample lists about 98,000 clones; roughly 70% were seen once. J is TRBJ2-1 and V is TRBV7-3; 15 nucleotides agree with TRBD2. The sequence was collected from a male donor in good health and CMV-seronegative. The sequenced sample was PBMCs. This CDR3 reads CASSVSGLAGGEQFF. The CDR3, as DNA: TGTGCCAGCAGCGTTTCGGGACTAGCGGGAGGCGAGCAGTTCTTC.